This TCR beta chain emerged from a study of PD-1 blockade in classical Hodgkin lymphoma. Relapses following autologous stem cell transplantation were seen in all patients, with brentuximab vedotin exposure varying. V lost 5 bases and J lost 0, with 22 bases in between. Germline assignment: CDR1 LNHDA and CDR2 SQIVND (reference sequence). This CDR3 is built from 18 residues. Clones were read by immunoSEQ multiplex PCR, and TCRdb kept only the in-frame ones, dropping some. Of about 110,000 clones listed, about nine tenths are singletons. The clonotype comes from a human donor with classical Hodgkin lymphoma. The chain is built from TRBV19 and TRBJ1-1; weak D call: TRBD1 (6 bases). The sample here was peripheral blood mononuclear cells (PBMCs), taken before the second cycle of nivolumab. CDR3 loop: CASSASQGRGLMNTEAFF. CDR3 coding DNA: TGTGCCAGTAGTGCCTCCCAGGGGAGAGGACTTATGAACACTGAAGCTTTCTTT.